These 25 T cell receptor beta chains were sequenced from one sample in a study of blood T cell repertoires in COVID-19. Produced via immunoSEQ multiplex PCR; TCRdb's table is partial and in-frame only. The repertoire includes a few hundred thousand clones, around 88% of them detected once, and around 2.1% sits in the top ten. The sample was peripheral blood. All receptors come from a woman aged 25 to 39 who had recovered from COVID-19.

CDR3 nucleotide sequence: TGTGCCAGCAGTTCCCCTTCCGGACAGGGTTTCCACGAGCAGTACTTC. It yields the protein CASSSPSGQGFHEQYF. The rearrangement uses TRBV28 and TRBJ2-7, with 8 nucleotides matching TRBD1. The CDR3 length is 16 residues. After removal of 4 bases from V and 5 bases from J, the junction contained 13 bases not matched to a gene. Germline loops: CDR1 MDHEN, CDR2 SYDVKM.

J is TRBJ2-2 and V is TRBV7-3; 9 bases are a match to TRBD2. CDR3 size: 16 residues. CDR1 SGHTA and CDR2 FQGTGA come from the germline V gene. V lost 2 bases, J lost 4 bases, and 5 bases stayed unmatched. The CDR3 DNA reads TGTGCCAGCAGCTTACAGGCGGGAGGGAGCACCGGGGAGCTGTTTTTT. Amino acids: CASSLQAGGSTGELFF.

The V gene is TRBV9, the J gene TRBJ2-5, with TRBD1 as a possible D gene (8 bases). V was pared by 7 bases and J by 7 bases, with 32 bases between. CDR1 and CDR2 from the germline V gene are SGDLS and YYNGEE. This CDR3 has 18 residues. CDR3 loop: CASGKAPTYRGGDVTQYF. DNA for the CDR3: TGTGCCAGCGGCAAGGCCCCAACCTACAGGGGGGGCGATGTGACCCAGTACTTC. Drawing the rest from reference TRBV9 and TRBJ2-5, the complete variable domain is DSGVTQTPKHLITATGQRVTLRCSPRSGDLSVYWYQQSLDQGLQFLIQYYNGEERAKGNILERFSAQQFPDLHSELNLSSLELGDSALYFCASGKAPTYRGGDVTQYFGPGTRLLVL.

This clone was found once. J is TRBJ2-1 and V is TRBV7-2, with 13 bases lining up with TRBD2. The CDR3 extends over 17 amino acids. Trimming at V came to 5 bases and at J to 3 bases, leaving 7 bases not matched to a gene. The germline gives CDR1 SGHTA, CDR2 FQGNSA. The CDR3 protein is CASSHGLAGVGYNEQFF. In DNA form, the CDR3 reads TGTGCCAGCAGCCACGGACTAGCGGGAGTCGGCTACAATGAGCAGTTCTTC.

This clone was seen a handful of times. The rearrangement joins TRBV18 to TRBJ2-5; tentatively, D is TRBD2 (6 bases). Germline V CDR1 and CDR2: KGHSH, LQKENI. Trimming took off 0 bases at V and 2 bases at J, with 7 bases between the two ends. This CDR3 has 14 amino acids. The CDR3 bases are TGTGCCAGCTCACCACCCGGACTACAAGAGACCCAGTACTTC. It encodes CASSPPGLQETQYF.

V and J are TRBV30 and TRBJ1-1, with D possibly TRBD1 on 6 matching bases. V shed 5 bases and J shed 1 base, with 14 bases lying between them. The germline CDR1 and CDR2 sequences are GTSNPN and SVGIG (reference sequence). This CDR3 has 14 residues. The CDR3 sequence: CAWLVPGENTEAFF. The CDR3 DNA follows: TGTGCCTGGCTGGTTCCAGGGGAGAACACTGAAGCTTTCTTT.

On this clone: The sample carries other DNA sequences with the same CDR3. J is TRBJ2-7 and V is TRBV28, with a tentative D call TRBD1 (6 bases). The germline CDR1 and CDR2 sequences are MDHEN and SYDVKM. Trimming took 3 bases from V and 4 from J, leaving 19 bases between them. The CDR3 spans 16 residues. For the CDR3, the DNA is TGTGCCAGCAGTTTCCACGTGATCGGCAGGGGTTACGAGCAGTACTTC. This sequence encodes CASSFHVIGRGYEQYF.

This CDR3 is CASSQGELGGVNTDTQYF. In nucleotides, the CDR3 is TGCGCCAGCAGCCAAGGTGAATTAGGCGGGGTCAACACAGATACGCAGTATTTT. The V call is TRBV4-1, the J call TRBJ2-3; D may be TRBD2 (6 bases). This CDR3 comprises 18 residues. The ends were cut back, 1 base at V and 2 bases at J, with 19 bases in the middle. The V gene's germline CDR1 is MGHRA and CDR2 YSYEKL.

This clone turned up a few times. The rearrangement uses TRBV28 and TRBJ1-5; the match to TRBD1 covers 7 bases. Per germline, CDR1 MDHEN and CDR2 SYDVKM. J was trimmed by 5 bases and V by 3 bases; bases with no gene match: 7. The CDR3 spans 15 residues. In nucleotides, the CDR3 is TGTGCCAGCAGTTTGGTCAGGGGGGCGGATCAGCCCCAGCATTTT. Residues: CASSLVRGADQPQHF.

V usage is TRBV5-4 and J usage is TRBJ2-7; possibly TRBD2 for D (6 bases). The CDR3 is made up of 15 amino acids. Trimming removed 7 bases at V and 2 bases at J, with 19 bases between. Germline V CDR1 and CDR2: SGHNT, YYREEE (reference sequence). CDR3 nucleotide sequence: TGTGCCAGCCGGGAGTGGGGTGGGCCAACCTACGAGCAGTACTTC. This translates into CASREWGGPTYEQYF.

J is TRBJ1-2 and V is TRBV24-1, with D possibly being TRBD1 (6 bases). Trimming stripped 4 bases from V and 8 bases from J, with 16 bases between. The CDR3 is 14 amino acids. Germline CDR1 KGHDR, CDR2 SFDVKD. The CDR3 bases are TGTGCCACCAGTGACAGCACGGACAGTGGCGGCTACACCTTC. It is translated as CATSDSTDSGGYTF.

The V and J genes are TRBV3-1 (or the pseudogene TRBV3-2) and TRBJ2-5, with TRBD2 identical over 7 bases. The CDR3 has 16 residues. Germline V gene data show CDR1 as LGHDT and CDR2 as YNNKEL (reference sequence). Unmatched junction bases numbered 10, after V lost 6 bases and J lost 0 bases. The CDR3 bases are TGTGCCAGCAGTCATGGGGGGGGGACCTACCAAGAGACCCAGTACTTC. This encodes CASSHGGGTYQETQYF.

By frequency in the sample, this clone is medium-sized (0.01 to 0.1%). The chain carries TRBV10-3 and TRBJ2-2; 12 bases fit TRBD2. CDR1 is ENHRY, CDR2 SYGVKD, per germline. This CDR3 has 17 residues. J lost 6 bases, V lost 7 bases, and 12 bases had no gene match. The CDR3 DNA follows: TGTGCCATCAATCGCCTAGCGGGAGGGAAATACGCCGGGGAGCTGTTTTTT. Translated: CAINRLAGGKYAGELFF.

The chain is built from TRBV7-9 and TRBJ2-7, with D possibly matching TRBD2 (5 bases). The germline gives CDR1 SEHNR, CDR2 FQNEAQ (reference sequence). V was clipped by 5 bases and J by 8 bases, with 13 bases between them. This CDR3 has 12 amino acids. For the CDR3, the DNA is TGTGCCAGCAGCCCCCTAACGGGGAAGCAGTACTTC. Protein sequence: CASSPLTGKQYF.

This clone was observed many times. This rearrangement joins TRBV19 to TRBJ1-5, with unresolved D. This CDR3 comprises 15 residues. Trimming took off 4 bases at V and 0 bases at J, with 10 bases between the two ends. Looked up from germline, CDR1 is LNHDA and CDR2 is SQIVND (reference sequence). The DNA for the CDR3 is TGTGCCAGTAGTACAGGTTCCTATAGCAATCAGCCCCAGCATTTT. Translating it yields CASSTGSYSNQPQHF. Full variable domain (remainder filled in from reference TRBV19 and TRBJ1-5): DGGITQSPKYLFRKEGQNVTLSCEQNLNHDAMYWYRQDPGQGLRLIYYSQIVNDFQKGDIAEGYSVSREKKESFPLTVTSAQKNPTAFYLCASSTGSYSNQPQHFGDGTRLSIL.

The chain employs TRBV5-1 and TRBJ1-1, with TRBD1 identical over 9 bases. The V gene end was trimmed by 4 bases and the J gene end by 2 bases; junction bases not matched to a gene: 6. Germline CDR1 SGHRS, CDR2 YFSETQ. The CDR3 totals 15 residues. The CDR3 bases are TGCGCCAGCAGCCCCCGGGACAGGGTTAACACTGAAGCTTTCTTT. This sequence encodes CASSPRDRVNTEAFF.

The CDR3: CASSPGLGKYF. The CDR3 coding sequence is TGTGCCAGCAGCCCGGGACTAGGAAAGTACTTC. The gene calls are TRBV6-2 or TRBV6-3 and TRBJ2-5; TRBD2 aligns across 8 bases. This CDR3 has 11 residues. V trimming: 6 bases; J trimming: 12 bases; junction bases outside the gene matches: 6. Germline V lookup: CDR1 MNHEY, CDR2 SVGEGT.

This chain joins TRBV7-9 and TRBJ1-1; D unclear. Germline V CDR1 and CDR2: SEHNR, FQNEAQ (reference sequence). Trimming took off 5 bases at V and 2 bases at J, with 3 bases between the two ends. CDR3 length: 11 amino acids. The CDR3 sequence: CASSINTEAFF. CDR3 DNA sequence: TGTGCCAGCAGCATAAACACTGAAGCTTTCTTT.

This chain links TRBV7-9 with TRBJ2-7; 7 positions agree with TRBD1. The CDR3 covers 14 residues. Germline V gene sequence: CDR1 SEHNR, CDR2 FQNEAQ (reference sequence). Germline trimming cut 4 bases from V and 6 bases from J; bases unmatched to any gene: 9. In DNA, the CDR3 is TGTGCCAGCAGCTCCCCCCCGACAGGGACCGAGCAGTACTTC. It is translated as CASSSPPTGTEQYF.

This chain connects TRBV12-3 or TRBV12-4 to TRBJ2-7; D ambiguous. CDR3 length: 13 residues. The V gene lost 4 bases and the J gene lost 2 bases, with 9 bases spanning the gap. DNA of the CDR3: TGTGCCAGCAGTTCAGCCCGAGCCTACGAGCAGTACTTC. Amino acid sequence: CASSSARAYEQYF.

The rearrangement uses TRBV5-4 and TRBJ2-5, with D perhaps TRBD2 (6 bases). Germline lookup yields CDR1 SGHNT and CDR2 YYREEE (reference sequence). V lost 4 bases and J 2 bases, leaving 18 bases between the germline ends. The CDR3 length is 16 residues. CDR3 DNA sequence: TGTGCCAGCAGCCCTCCGGGGCGGGATCCACAAGAGACCCAGTACTTC. It yields the protein CASSPPGRDPQETQYF.

As concerns this clone: Distinct nucleotide sequences in the sample also encode this CDR3. The CDR3 DNA reads as TGTGCCTGGAGTGTGGCAGTTACTGAAGCTTTCTTT. Protein: CAWSVAVTEAFF. This chain connects TRBV30 to TRBJ1-1; D is unclear. Germline values: CDR1 GTSNPN, CDR2 SVGIG (reference sequence). This CDR3 has 12 residues. Trimming took 0 bases from V and 5 from J, leaving 7 bases between them. The full variable domain, its missing parts supplied by reference TRBV30 and TRBJ1-1, is SQTIHQWPATLVQPVGSPLSLECTVEGTSNPNLYWYRQAAGRGLQLLFYSVGIGQISSEVPQNLSASRPQDRQFILSSKKLLLSDSGFYLCAWSVAVTEAFFGQGTRLTVV.

The gene calls are TRBV6-5 and TRBJ2-5, with 10 bases identical to TRBD2. Germline V gene data show CDR1 as MNHEY and CDR2 as SVGAGI. The CDR3 sequence is 14 residues long. The CDR3 region has the DNA TGTGCTACGACGGGTGGACTAGCGGAAGAGACCCAGTACTTC. Translated, it gives CATTGGLAEETQYF.

This chain connects TRBV3-1 (or the pseudogene TRBV3-2) to TRBJ1-4; 11 nucleotides agree with TRBD1. Germline-derived CDR1 and CDR2 are LGHDT and YNNKEL (reference sequence). CDR3 length: 17 amino acids. Trimming removed 4 bases from V and 6 bases from J; junction bases left unmatched: 10. CDR3 nucleotide sequence: TGTGCCAGCAGCCGTAAAATACCGGGACAGGGGGATGAAAAACTGTTTTTT. This encodes CASSRKIPGQGDEKLFF.

The chain joins TRBV6-2 or TRBV6-3 to TRBJ2-7; 7 bases align to TRBD1. Germline V gene data show CDR1 as MNHEY and CDR2 as SVGEGT. Trimming took 5 bases from V and 4 from J; bases not matched to a gene: 11. This CDR3 contains 15 residues. This CDR3 is CASSPRGRGSYEQYF. DNA for the CDR3: TGTGCCAGCAGTCCAAGGGGGCGAGGGTCTTACGAGCAGTACTTC.